This TCR beta chain was sequenced during a study of T cell repertoires in cytomegalovirus infection. Study background: Peptides in the study included HLA-C-restricted and HLA-B-restricted CMV epitopes. An indication of both CMV infection and matching HLA type came from public TCR beta signatures.

Whole-study results and caveats: HLA-C-restricted CMV clonotypes gave the most frequent clonotype in two of eight donors.

This clonotype has more than one count but fewer than ten. Its antigen is as yet unknown. The CDR3 runs 16 residues. CDR1 and CDR2 from the germline V gene are LNHNV and YYDKDF (reference sequence). Trimming left V 0 bases short and J 6 bases short, with 14 bases between. One entry per CDR3 protein, called by TCRdb with MiXCR from the reads. This sample has roughly 990,000 distinct CDR3 sequences, with approximately 31% found just once. This specimen consisted of cultured CD8+ T cells from PBMCs, obtained from culture after CMV antigen stimulation. The source of this sequence is a human donor in good health (CMV status not recorded). Some clones in this sample may be carry-over from other donors' samples. The chain combines TRBV15 with TRBJ1-4; D might be TRBD1 (5 bases). The chain's CDR3 is CATSRDWQGPDEKLFF. CDR3 sequence (DNA): TGTGCCACCAGCAGAGATTGGCAGGGCCCTGATGAAAAACTGTTTTTT.